This T cell receptor beta chain appears in the sequencing data of a study of CD4 T cells in relation to SARS-CoV-2 and coronaviruses. This clone was detected a few times. Antigen unknown. Study-wide results and limits: About 64% of donors had memory CD4+ clonotypes crossrecognizing SARS-CoV-2 and common cold coronavirus spike.

The protocol was immunoSEQ multiplex PCR, while the TCRdb copy is restricted to in-frame clones and leaves out a portion. The table records 9,500 to 12,000 clones, roughly 70% of them present only once. The ends were cut back, 6 bases at V and 0 bases at J, with 14 bases in the middle. Looked up from germline, CDR1 is MRHNA and CDR2 is SNTAGT. This CDR3 contains 15 residues. CD4+ T cells from unexposed donors were obtained before the COVID-19 pandemic (2011-2018). The cells were cultured for around ten days before CD4+ T cells were isolated. Fresh IL-2 medium replaced half the medium on days 3 and 7. The chain recombines TRBV6-4 with TRBJ1-2; the D is unclear. Input material: CD4+ T cells from PBMCs, cultured in vitro. This receptor was identified in a human donor in good health. The chain's CDR3 is CASRAWAGANYGYTF. The CDR3 coding sequence is TGTGCCAGCAGAGCATGGGCAGGAGCTAACTATGGCTACACCTTC.